The rows below give T cell receptor beta chains drawn from one sample of a study of T cell changes during pregnancy in multiple sclerosis. The protocol was immunoSEQ multiplex PCR, while the TCRdb copy is restricted to in-frame clones and leaves out a portion. The table records 65,000 to 80,000 clones, over 85% of them present only once. Sequencing used CD4+ T cells from peripheral blood mononuclear cells, obtained before pregnancy. These receptors came from a female donor with multiple sclerosis, enrolled in a pregnancy study. Each CDR3 is given with its conserved first and last residue. A D gene is named only where the DNA matches it firmly. Size values are once, few and many counts, or a class for expanded clones, and some rows have none.

>TRBD1|TRBV14|TRBJ2-1|.
TGTGCCAGCAGCCAGACAGGGGGCACGGATGAGCAGTTCTTC
CASSQTGGTDEQFF
>.|TRBV28|TRBJ1-3|.
TGTGCCAGCAGTTTGTCAGTATCTGGAAACACCATATATTTT
CASSLSVSGNTIYF
>.|TRBV19|TRBJ2-6|.
TGTGCCAGTAGGGGAGGAAGCACCATTGGGGCCAACGTCCTGACTTTC
CASRGGSTIGANVLTF
>TRBD1|TRBV28|TRBJ1-5|.
TGTGCCAGCAGTTCGGGGACAGGGAGGGTCCAGCATTTT
CASSSGTGRVQHF
>.|TRBV6-1|TRBJ1-1|.
TGTGCCAGCAGTTCCTCACAGCAGAACACTGAAGCTTTCTTT
CASSSSQQNTEAFF
>TRBD1|TRBV2|TRBJ2-5|.
TGTGCCAGCAGGACTTCCGGGACAGGGACAGAGACCCAGTACTTC
CASRTSGTGTETQYF
>.|TRBV14|TRBJ2-7|.
TGTGCCAGCAGCCGGAGCCCGACCTACGAGCAGTACTTC
CASSRSPTYEQYF
>.|TRBV6-5|TRBJ1-2|once
TGTGCCAGCAGTTCCCCCAGGGCCTATGGCTACACCTTC
CASSSPRAYGYTF
>TRBD1|TRBV30|TRBJ1-2|.
TGTGCCTGGCGACAGGGAGGCTATGGCTACACCTTC
CAWRQGGYGYTF
>.|TRBV27|TRBJ2-5|.
TGTGCCAGCAGTTTCGTCGGTGGGCGAGAGACCCAGTACTTC
CASSFVGGRETQYF
>TRBD1|TRBV10-1|TRBJ1-5|.
TGCGCCAGCCAGGACAGGGGCTGGAATCAGCCCCAGCATTTT
CASQDRGWNQPQHF
>.|TRBV6-5|TRBJ1-1|.
TGTGCCAGCACCCAGACAGGCCAGAACACTGAAGCTTTCTTT
CASTQTGQNTEAFF
>TRBD2|TRBV29-1|TRBJ2-1|.
TGCAGCGCCCAACCAACCGGGGGGAATGAGCAGTTCTTC
CSAQPTGGNEQFF
>.|TRBV6-5|TRBJ1-2|.
TGTGCCAGCAGTTACAGCGGACAGACTTTCTATGGCTACACCTTC
CASSYSGQTFYGYTF
>.|TRBV5-4|TRBJ1-1|.
TGTGCCAGCAGCTCTACAGGGCTGAACACTGAAGCTTTCTTT
CASSSTGLNTEAFF
>.|TRBV5-1|TRBJ2-1|.
TGCGCCAGCGTTCGACAGCCTTCACTCAATGAGCAGTTCTTC
CASVRQPSLNEQFF
>.|TRBV9|TRBJ2-2|.
TGTGCCAGCAGCGTAGGAATACAGACGAACACCGGGGAGCTGTTTTTT
CASSVGIQTNTGELFF
>TRBD2|TRBV7-9|TRBJ2-5|.
TGTGCCAGCAGCTCCGGGGGGGTCCAGTACTTC
CASSSGGVQYF
>TRBD1|TRBV5-1|TRBJ2-1|.
TGCGCCAGCAGTTTGGACAGGGGGCGCCGGGATGAGCAGTTCTTC
CASSLDRGRRDEQFF
>.|TRBV6-5|TRBJ1-2|.
TGTGCCAGCAGTTACTCTCGTGGGGAGGTGAGCTACACCTTC
CASSYSRGEVSYTF
>.|TRBV6-5|TRBJ2-1|.
TGTGCCAGCAGTACGGGAAGCGTAAGGCCCAATGAGCAGTTCTTC
CASSTGSVRPNEQFF
>.|TRBV10-3|TRBJ1-1|.
TGTGCCATCAGTGAGGGTACACAGGGAACCTCTGAAGCTTTCTTT
CAISEGTQGTSEAFF
>.|TRBV7-8|TRBJ2-1|.
TGTGCCAGCATCTCCCTCCCCGGGTTATCCTACAATGAGCAGTTCTTC
CASISLPGLSYNEQFF
>.|TRBV25-1|TRBJ1-3|.
TGTGCCAGCAGTGATCCGGGACACATCTCTGGAAACACCATATATTTT
CASSDPGHISGNTIYF
>.|TRBV6-1|TRBJ1-2|.
TGTGCCAGCAGTGATACCTGGGGAGGGCATGGCTACACCTTC
CASSDTWGGHGYTF
>.|TRBV7-8|TRBJ1-1|.
TGTGCCAGCAGCTTTGGCCTGGGCGCGACTGAAGCTTTCTTT
CASSFGLGATEAFF
>.|TRBV5-1|TRBJ1-3|once
TGCGCCAGCAGCCCGACAGCGACCTCTGGAAACACCATATATTTT
CASSPTATSGNTIYF
>TRBD1|TRBV9|TRBJ1-3|.
TGTGCCAGCAGCGTGGGGACAGGGGGGAGCTCTGGAAACACCATATATTTT
CASSVGTGGSSGNTIYF
>TRBD2|TRBV4-2|TRBJ2-5|once
TGTGCCAGCACCCGGGGGGAGGGAGACCAAGAGACCCAGTACTTC
CASTRGEGDQETQYF
>TRBD2|TRBV6-6|TRBJ2-7|.
TGTGCCAGCAGCTCCCCGGGACTAGTCAACGAGCAGTACTTC
CASSSPGLVNEQYF
>.|TRBV5-6|TRBJ1-1|once
TGTGCCAGCAGTTTTGTAGACAGGAACACTGAAGCTTTCTTT
CASSFVDRNTEAFF
>TRBD2|TRBV19|TRBJ2-4|.
TGTGCCAGTAGTATACTAGCGGGAGGTCGGGCCCAAAACATTCAGTACTTC
CASSILAGGRAQNIQYF
>.|TRBV21-1|TRBJ1-5|once
TGTGCCAGCAGCAAAAAAGGGGACAGGGGCGGCAGCGATCAGCCCCAGCATTTT
CASSKKGDRGGSDQPQHF
>TRBD1|TRBV7-2|TRBJ1-2|few
TGTGCCAGCAGCCAGGGACAGGGCTATGGCTACACCTTC
CASSQGQGYGYTF
>.|TRBV29-1|TRBJ2-2|.
TGCAGCGTTGGGGGGGGCGCAGGGACCGGGGAGCTGTTTTTT
CSVGGGAGTGELFF
>.|TRBV4-1|TRBJ2-1|.
TGCGCCAGCAGCCAAGAAGGGGTGGTTAAGGTCAATGAGCAGTTCTTC
CASSQEGVVKVNEQFF
>TRBD2|TRBV2|TRBJ2-1|.
TGTGCCAGCAGTGTACTAGCGGGAGGATACAATGAGCAGTTCTTC
CASSVLAGGYNEQFF
>TRBD1|TRBV29-1|TRBJ1-1|.
TGCAGCGCTGGGACAGGGGGTACTGAAGCTTTCTTT
CSAGTGGTEAFF
>.|TRBV30|TRBJ1-5|few
TGTGCCTGGAGTCCCGTGGGCATCAGCAGTCAGCCCCAGCATTTT
CAWSPVGISSQPQHF
>.|TRBV28|TRBJ2-7|.
TGTGCCAGCAGTCCGGGACACCACGGCACCTACGAGCAGTACTTC
CASSPGHHGTYEQYF
>TRBD1|TRBV7-2|TRBJ2-3|.
TGTGCCAGCAGCGGTGTGGTCCAGGGGGCAGATACGCAGTATTTT
CASSGVVQGADTQYF
>TRBD1|TRBV6-6|TRBJ1-1|.
TGTGCCAGCAGCCACGGACAGGGCGAAGCTTTCTTT
CASSHGQGEAFF
>TRBD2|TRBV19|TRBJ2-3|.
TGTGCCAGTAGGGGAGCGGGAGGTCCCTTGGGTACGCAGTATTTT
CASRGAGGPLGTQYF
>.|TRBV28|TRBJ2-7|.
TGTGCCAGCAGTTTCCCACTCCGCGAGCAGTACTTC
CASSFPLREQYF
>.|TRBV19|TRBJ1-4|.
TGTGCCAGTGCCCTCTTGGGCGAAAAACTGTTTTTT
CASALLGEKLFF
>.|TRBV7-2|TRBJ2-7|.
TGTGCCAGCAGCCCCCGAGGCGTAGGGAGCCCGCAGTACTTC
CASSPRGVGSPQYF
>TRBD1|TRBV7-9|TRBJ2-6|.
TGTGCCAGCAGCTATTGGACAGGGACCGGCTCTGGGGCCAACGTCCTGACTTTC
CASSYWTGTGSGANVLTF
>.|TRBV5-4|TRBJ2-7|.
TGTGCCAGCAGCTCCGGACTAGGGGGTCCTCACTACGAGCAGTACTTC
CASSSGLGGPHYEQYF
>TRBD2|TRBV5-1|TRBJ2-1|.
TGCGCCAGCAGCTTGGTGGTCTCGGGGGGGAATGAGCAGTTCTTC
CASSLVVSGGNEQFF
>TRBD2|TRBV27|TRBJ2-3|once
TGTGCCAGCAGTTTCGACGGGAGGGCCAGGACAGATACGCAGTATTTT
CASSFDGRARTDTQYF
>TRBD1|TRBV7-6|TRBJ1-1|.
TGTGCCAGCAGCTTGGACAGGATAAATATGAACACTGAAGCTTTCTTT
CASSLDRINMNTEAFF
>TRBD2|TRBV14|TRBJ2-7|.
TGTGCCAGCAGCCGAAAACTAGCGGCCCCCTCCTACGAGCAGTACTTC
CASSRKLAAPSYEQYF
>.|TRBV19|TRBJ2-7|.
TGTGCCAGTAGTATAGATCGTCAGACAAAGGAGTACTTC
CASSIDRQTKEYF
>.|TRBV10-3|TRBJ2-3|few
TGTGCCATCAGGGACAATACAGATACGCAGTATTTT
CAIRDNTDTQYF
>.|TRBV6-4|TRBJ2-2|.
TGTGCCAGCAGTGATTTCAGCGGAGGAACCGGGGAGCTGTTTTTT
CASSDFSGGTGELFF
>TRBD1|TRBV6-5|TRBJ2-1|.
TGTGCCAGCAGTTACCCGGGACAGGGGAACAATGAGCAGTTCTTC
CASSYPGQGNNEQFF
>.|TRBV6-1|TRBJ1-1|.
TGTGCCAGCAGCCGGACTGGGAACACTGAAGCTTTCTTT
CASSRTGNTEAFF
>.|TRBV23-1|TRBJ2-7|.
TGCGCCAGCAGTCAATCGTGGCCTCTCTCGAATGTTTACGAGCAGTACTTC
CASSQSWPLSNVYEQYF
>TRBD2|TRBV30|TRBJ2-3|.
TGTGCCTGGAGTCTTCTAGCGGGGCTAGAGGATACGCAGTATTTT
CAWSLLAGLEDTQYF
>TRBD2|TRBV14|TRBJ2-7|once
TGTGCCAGCAGCCGAACTATAGGACTAGCGGGGCCCTACGAGCAGTACTTC
CASSRTIGLAGPYEQYF